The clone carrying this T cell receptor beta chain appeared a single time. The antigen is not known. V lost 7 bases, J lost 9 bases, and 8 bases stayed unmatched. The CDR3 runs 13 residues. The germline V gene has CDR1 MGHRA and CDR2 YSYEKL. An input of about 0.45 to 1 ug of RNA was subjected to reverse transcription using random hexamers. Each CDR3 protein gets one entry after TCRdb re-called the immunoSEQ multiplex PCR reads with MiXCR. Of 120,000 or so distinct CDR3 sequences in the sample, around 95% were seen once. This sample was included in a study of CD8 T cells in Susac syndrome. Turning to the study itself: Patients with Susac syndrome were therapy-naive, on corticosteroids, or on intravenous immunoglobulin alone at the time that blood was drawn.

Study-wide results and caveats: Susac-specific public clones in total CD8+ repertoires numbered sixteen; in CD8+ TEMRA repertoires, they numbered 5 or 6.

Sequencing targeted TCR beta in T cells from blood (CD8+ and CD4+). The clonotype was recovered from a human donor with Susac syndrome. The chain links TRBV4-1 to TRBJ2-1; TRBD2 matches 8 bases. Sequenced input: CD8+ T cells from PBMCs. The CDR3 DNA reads TGCGCCAGCAACCACGGGGGGGTAACTGAGCAGTTCTTC. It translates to CASNHGGVTEQFF.